This T cell receptor beta chain was recorded in a study of T-cell reconstitution after alpha-beta-depleted transplantation in children. This clonotype occurred many times. Its antigen is unidentified. Findings and limits, study-wide: Several hundred expanded graft clones reportedly gave rise to the alpha-beta T cells present about two months after transplant. Counts and diversity of T cells one year after transplant came mostly from newly produced T cells. Some patients' high day-60 TCRbeta diversity was attributed to recipient cells surviving conditioning.

As it was prepared, the TCRbeta library received unique molecular identifiers. Each CDR3 protein gets one entry after TCRdb re-called the PCR reads with MiXCR. The sample holds roughly 32,000 distinct CDR3 sequences; roughly 6.5% are singletons and the top ten take 27%. Germline CDR1 is SGDLS and CDR2 is YYNGEE. The CDR3 contains 13 residues. V lost 4 bases, J lost 4 bases, and 12 bases lay in between. The clonotype originates from a child younger than two who had a stem cell transplant for acute myeloid leukemia, so the T cells may come from the graft donor. V usage is TRBV9 and J usage is TRBJ2-7; TRBD1 might be the D (6 bases). The material sequenced was peripheral blood, taken 60 days after TCRalphabeta/CD19-depleted stem cell transplant. DNA for the CDR3: TGTGCCAGCAGCCCTCCAACAGGGTACGAGCAGTACTTC. Translated, it gives CASSPPTGYEQYF. Full variable domain (remainder filled in from reference TRBV9 and TRBJ2-7): DSGVTQTPKHLITATGQRVTLRCSPRSGDLSVYWYQQSLDQGLQFLIQYYNGEERAKGNILERFSAQQFPDLHSELNLSSLELGDSALYFCASSPPTGYEQYFGPGTRLTVT.